This T cell receptor beta chain appears in the sequencing data of a study of CXCR3-negative and CXCR3-positive naive CD8 T cells. Study-level points and caveats: CXCR3-positive naive cells carried more hydrophobic TRB CDR3s than CXCR3-negative ones. After cryopreservation, expression of CXCR3 was partially reduced, and most assays were run with fresh PBMCs. Diversity in memory CD8+ cells fell much lower than the comparably high levels seen in both naive subsets.

Concerning this clonotype itself: Its specificity is unknown.

5' RACE with UMI labels generated the TRB cDNA libraries. TCRdb re-called the 5' RACE reads and gives one entry per CDR3 protein, without DNA. The sample totals 150,000 to 180,000 distinct CDR3 sequences; its top ten clones hold nearly 0.5%. Germline V CDR1 and CDR2: SEHNR, FQNEAQ (reference sequence). CDR3 length: 13 amino acids. Sequencing input: naive CXCR3+ CD8+ T cells from blood. Subset meaning: CD45RO-CCR7+CD27+CD95- naive CD8+ T cells expressing CXCR3 (TNR3+). The chain links TRBV7-9 to TRBJ2-5; the D call from TCRdb, TRBD2, cannot be confirmed without DNA. This clonotype was sampled from a human donor in good health. Some clones in this sample may be carry-over from other donors' samples. CDR3 residues: CASNERGQETQYF.